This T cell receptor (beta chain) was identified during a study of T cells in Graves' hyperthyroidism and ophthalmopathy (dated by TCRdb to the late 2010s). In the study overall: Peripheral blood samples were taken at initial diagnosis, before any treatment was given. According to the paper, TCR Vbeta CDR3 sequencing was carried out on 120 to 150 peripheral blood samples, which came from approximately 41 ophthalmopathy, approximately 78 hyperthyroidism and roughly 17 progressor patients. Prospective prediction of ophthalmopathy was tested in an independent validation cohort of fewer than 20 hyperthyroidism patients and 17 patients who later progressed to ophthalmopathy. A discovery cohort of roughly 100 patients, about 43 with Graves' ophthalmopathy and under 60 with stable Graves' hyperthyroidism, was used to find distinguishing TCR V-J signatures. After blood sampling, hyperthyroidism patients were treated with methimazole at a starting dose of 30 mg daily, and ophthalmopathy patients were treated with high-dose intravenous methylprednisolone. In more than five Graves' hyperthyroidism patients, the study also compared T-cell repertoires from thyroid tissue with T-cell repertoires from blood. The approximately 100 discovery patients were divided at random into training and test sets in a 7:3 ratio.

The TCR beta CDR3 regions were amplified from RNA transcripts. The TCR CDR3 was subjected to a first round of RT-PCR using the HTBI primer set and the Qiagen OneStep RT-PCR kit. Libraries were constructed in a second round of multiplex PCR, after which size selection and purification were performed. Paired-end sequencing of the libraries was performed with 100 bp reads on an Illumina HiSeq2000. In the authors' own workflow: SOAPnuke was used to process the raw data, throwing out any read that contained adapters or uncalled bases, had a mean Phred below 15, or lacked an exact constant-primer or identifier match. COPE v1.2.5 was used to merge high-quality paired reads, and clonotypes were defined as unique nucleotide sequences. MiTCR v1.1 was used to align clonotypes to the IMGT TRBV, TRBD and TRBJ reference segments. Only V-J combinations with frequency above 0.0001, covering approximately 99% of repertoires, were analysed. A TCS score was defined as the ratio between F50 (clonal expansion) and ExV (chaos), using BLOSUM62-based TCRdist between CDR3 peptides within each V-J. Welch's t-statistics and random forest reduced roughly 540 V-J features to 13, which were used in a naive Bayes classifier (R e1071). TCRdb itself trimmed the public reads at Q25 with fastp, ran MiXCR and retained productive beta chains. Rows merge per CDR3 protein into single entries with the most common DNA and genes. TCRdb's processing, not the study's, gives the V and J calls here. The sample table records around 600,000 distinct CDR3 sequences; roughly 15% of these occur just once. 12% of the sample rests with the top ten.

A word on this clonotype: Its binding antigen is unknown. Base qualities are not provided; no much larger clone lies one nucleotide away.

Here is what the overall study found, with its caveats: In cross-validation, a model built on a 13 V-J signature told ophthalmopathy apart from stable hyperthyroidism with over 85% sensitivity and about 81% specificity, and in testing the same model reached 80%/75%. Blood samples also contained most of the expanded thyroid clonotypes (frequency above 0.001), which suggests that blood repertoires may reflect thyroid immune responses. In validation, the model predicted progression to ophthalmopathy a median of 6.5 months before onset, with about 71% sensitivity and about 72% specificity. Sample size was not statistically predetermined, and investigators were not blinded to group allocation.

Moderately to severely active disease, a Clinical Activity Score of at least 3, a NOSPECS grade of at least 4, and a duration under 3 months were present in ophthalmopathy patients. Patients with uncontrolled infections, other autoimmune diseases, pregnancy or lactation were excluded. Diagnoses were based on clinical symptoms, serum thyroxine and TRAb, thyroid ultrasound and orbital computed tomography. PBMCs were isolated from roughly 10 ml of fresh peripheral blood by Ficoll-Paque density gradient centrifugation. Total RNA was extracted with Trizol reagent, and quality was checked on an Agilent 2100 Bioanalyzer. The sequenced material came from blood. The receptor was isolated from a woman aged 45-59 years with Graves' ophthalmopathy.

The CDR3: CASYPGTPNTGELFF. The base sequence is TGTGCCAGCTACCCCGGGACACCTAACACCGGGGAGCTGTTTTTT. Recombination joined TRBV6-1 with TRBJ2-2; a tentative D call is TRBD1 (6 bases match). V loses 8 bases, J loses 2 bases, and the germline ends lie 15 bases apart. CDR1 and CDR2 were assigned from the germline V gene as MNHNS and SASEGT. The CDR3 spans 15 residues, from the cysteine through the phenylalanine. Just CDR3 DNA is preserved here, 45 bases in frame from base 1.